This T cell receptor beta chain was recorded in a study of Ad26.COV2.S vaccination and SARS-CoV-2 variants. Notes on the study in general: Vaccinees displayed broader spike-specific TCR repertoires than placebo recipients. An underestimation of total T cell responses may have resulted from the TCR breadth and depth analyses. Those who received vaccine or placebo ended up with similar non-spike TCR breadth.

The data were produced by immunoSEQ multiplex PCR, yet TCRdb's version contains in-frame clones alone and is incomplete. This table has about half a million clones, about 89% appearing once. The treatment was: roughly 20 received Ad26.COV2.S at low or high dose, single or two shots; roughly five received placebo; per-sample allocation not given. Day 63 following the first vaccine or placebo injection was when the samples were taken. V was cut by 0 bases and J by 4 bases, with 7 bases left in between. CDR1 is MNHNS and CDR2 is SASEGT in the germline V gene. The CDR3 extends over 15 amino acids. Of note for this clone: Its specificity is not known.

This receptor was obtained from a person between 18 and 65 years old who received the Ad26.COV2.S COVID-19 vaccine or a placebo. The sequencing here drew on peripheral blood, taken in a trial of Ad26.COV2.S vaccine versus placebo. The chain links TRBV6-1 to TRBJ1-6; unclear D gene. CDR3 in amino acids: CASSEALHYNSPLHF. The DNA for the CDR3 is TGTGCCAGCAGTGAAGCGCTCCATTATAATTCACCCCTCCACTTT.